This T cell receptor beta chain came from a study of identical twins. MiXCR, run by TCRdb on the 5' RACE reads, gives a single entry per CDR3 protein. Of 700,000 or so distinct CDR3 sequences listed, 8% to 9% are singletons. Note on this clonotype: Its target is unknown.

Points from the study as a whole: Because invariant MAIT and iNKT cells could be present, zero-insertion analyses could be partly confounded. Twins showed weaker excess sharing in their beta out-of-frame sequences. Model-predicted out-of-frame TCR alpha sharing fell below observed values in monozygotic twins.

These same records also appear under a second study, on yellow fever vaccine responses in identical twins.

Sequences were obtained from PBMCs. This TCR was recovered from a woman younger than 35 in good health.

This chain's CDR3 is CASSSGLAEDRHNNEQFF. CDR3 bases: TGTGCCAGCAGCTCAGGACTAGCGGAGGATCGACACAACAATGAGCAGTTCTTC. The J gene is TRBJ2-1, the V gene TRBV11-1, with 10 bases that match TRBD2. CDR1 is SGHAT and CDR2 is FQDESV in the germline V gene (reference sequence). V gave up 4 bases and J gave up 5 bases; unmatched junction bases: 14. There are 18 residues in the CDR3.